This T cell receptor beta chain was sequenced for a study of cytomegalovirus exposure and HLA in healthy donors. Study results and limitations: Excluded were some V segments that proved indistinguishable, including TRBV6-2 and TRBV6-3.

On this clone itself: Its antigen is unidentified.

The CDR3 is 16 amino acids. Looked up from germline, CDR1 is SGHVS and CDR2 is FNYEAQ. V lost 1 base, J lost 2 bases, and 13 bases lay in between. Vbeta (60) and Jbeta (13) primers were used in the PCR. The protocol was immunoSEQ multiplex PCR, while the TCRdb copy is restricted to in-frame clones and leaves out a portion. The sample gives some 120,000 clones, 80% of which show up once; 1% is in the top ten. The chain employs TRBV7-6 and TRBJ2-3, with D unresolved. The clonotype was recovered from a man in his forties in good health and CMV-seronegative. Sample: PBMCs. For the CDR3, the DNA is TGTGCCAGCAGCTTAGATTCACCTAGATCCACAGATACGCAGTATTTT. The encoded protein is CASSLDSPRSTDTQYF. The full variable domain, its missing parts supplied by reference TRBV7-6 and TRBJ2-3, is GAGVSQSPRYKVTKRGQDVALRCDPISGHVSLYWYRQALGQGPEFLTYFNYEAQQDKSGLPNDRFSAERPEGSISTLTIQRTEQRDSAMYRCASSLDSPRSTDTQYFGPGTRLTVL.